These 5 T cell receptor beta chains came from one sample sequenced in a study of blood T cell repertoires in COVID-19. TCRdb's copy holds only in-frame clones and misses some; the assay was immunoSEQ multiplex PCR. This table has 250,000 to 300,000 clones, around 86% appearing once. The sample comprised peripheral blood. The receptors shown here come from a woman aged 55-69 years with active or convalescent COVID-19.

The chain employs TRBV2 and TRBJ1-2, with D tentatively TRBD1 (6 bases). V was pared by 5 bases and J by 6 bases, with 13 bases between. CDR1 and CDR2 from the germline V gene are SNHLY and FYNNEI. The CDR3 runs to 13 residues. This CDR3 is CASSNRWTDGYTF. CDR3 sequence (DNA): TGTGCCAGCAGTAACCGTTGGACAGATGGCTACACCTTC.

The V gene is TRBV7-3, the J gene TRBJ1-1; D possibly corresponds to TRBD1 (5 bases). Germline CDR1 and CDR2: SGHTA and FQGTGA. This CDR3 region has 14 residues. Trimming cost V 3 bases and J 4 bases, with 12 bases left between them. Here the CDR3 DNA reads TGTGCCAGCAGCTTGGGGGGTGGTGGCACTGAAGCTTTCTTT. This sequence encodes CASSLGGGGTEAFF.

V and J are TRBV5-1 and TRBJ2-7, with TRBD1 matching over 8 bases. Trimming removed 4 bases from V and 3 bases from J; junction bases left unmatched: 9. CDR1 and CDR2 from the germline V gene are SGHRS and YFSETQ. CDR3 length: 15 residues. This CDR3 is CASSRTGTGVYEQYF. The CDR3 DNA is TGCGCCAGCAGCCGGACCGGGACAGGAGTCTACGAGCAGTACTTC. Full variable domain (remainder filled in from reference TRBV5-1 and TRBJ2-7): KAGVTQTPRYLIKTRGQQVTLSCSPISGHRSVSWYQQTPGQGLQFLFEYFSETQRNKGNFPGRFSGRQFSNSRSEMNVSTLELGDSALYLCASSRTGTGVYEQYFGPGTRLTVT.

The chain carries TRBV6-4 and TRBJ1-1, with TRBD1 identical over 7 bases. The V and J ends lost 6 bases and 9 bases, in that order; junction bases with no gene match: 10. Germline V gene lookup returns CDR1 MRHNA and CDR2 SNTAGT. The CDR3 loop spans 13 amino acids. The CDR3 region is CASSEDRDAKAFF. The CDR3 DNA follows: TGTGCCAGCAGCGAAGACAGGGATGCAAAAGCTTTCTTT.

The V gene is TRBV28, the J gene TRBJ2-3, with TRBD2 matching 9 bases. Per germline, CDR1 MDHEN and CDR2 SYDVKM. The V and J ends lost 5 bases and 1 base, in that order; junction bases with no gene match: 4. The CDR3 is 15 amino acids. The CDR3 nucleotides are TGTGCCAGCAGTCCACAGCGGGGGGGCACAGATACGCAGTATTTT. Protein: CASSPQRGGTDTQYF.